Presented here are 2 T cell receptor beta chains from one specimen sequenced in a study of technical replicates of blood from several donors (dated by TCRdb to the late 2010s). Libraries came from the immunoSEQ multiplex PCR assay. Not all clones reach the TCRdb copy of this immuneACCESS table, which keeps in-frame sequences only. Checked studies attribute under half of the gap to unresolved V genes and leave the rest unexplained. A total of over 85,000 clones appear in this sample, approximately 95% of them only once. The top ten constitute roughly 0.36% of the sample. Material for sequencing was T cells isolated from PBMCs. These receptors all stem from a human donor in good health.

The chain uses TRBV18 and TRBJ1-2; D is unresolved. The CDR3 covers 11 residues. V was pared by 2 bases and J by 10 bases, with 8 bases between. Germline V gene data show CDR1 as KGHSH and CDR2 as LQKENI. CDR3 in DNA: TGTGCCAGCTCACCATCGGTGGTCTACACCTTC. It specifies CASSPSVVYTF. Based on the CDR3 plus reference TRBV18 and TRBJ1-2, the full variable domain is NAGVMQNPRHLVRRRGQEARLRCSPMKGHSHVYWYRQLPEEGLKFMVYLQKENIIDESGMPKERFSAEFPKEGPSILRIQQVVRGDSAAYFCASSPSVVYTFGSGTRLTVV.

This chain joins TRBV10-2 and TRBJ1-2, with D uncertain. Looked up from germline, CDR1 is WSHSY and CDR2 is SAAADI. This CDR3 region has 13 residues. The ends were cut back, 4 bases at V and 4 bases at J, with 10 bases in the middle. The chain's CDR3 is CASSVSESYGYTF. CDR3 bases: TGCGCCAGCAGTGTATCAGAAAGCTATGGCTACACCTTC.